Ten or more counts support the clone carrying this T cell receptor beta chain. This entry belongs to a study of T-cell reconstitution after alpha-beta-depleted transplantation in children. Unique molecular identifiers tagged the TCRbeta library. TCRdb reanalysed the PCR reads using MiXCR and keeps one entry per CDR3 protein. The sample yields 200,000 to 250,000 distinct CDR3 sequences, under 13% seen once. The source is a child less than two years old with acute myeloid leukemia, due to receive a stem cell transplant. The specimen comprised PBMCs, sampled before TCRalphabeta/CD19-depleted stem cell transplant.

CDR3 in amino acids: CSASLLGGSSADTQYF. In DNA form, the CDR3 reads TGCAGTGCTAGTCTACTCGGCGGGAGTAGTGCAGATACGCAGTATTTT. The chain uses TRBV20-1 and TRBJ2-3; TRBD2 aligns across 7 bases. The V segment lost 3 bases and the J segment 4 bases; nucleotides outside the gene matches: 13. Germline V gene data show CDR1 as DFQATT and CDR2 as SNEGSKA (reference sequence). CDR3 length: 16 residues.